These 14 T cell receptor beta chains originate from one sample sequenced in a study of molecular identifiers for immune sequencing clone quantification. TCRdb fed the PCR reads into MiXCR, producing one record per CDR3 protein. Of hundreds of thousands of distinct CDR3 sequences detected, about 25% appear once; the ten largest clones hold roughly 0.83%. The specimen sequenced was naive CD8+ T cells from blood, with Jurkat cell RNA spiked in. Subset denoted: FACS-sorted CD8+CD4-CCR7+CD45RA+ naive T cells. Receptors originate from a human donor in good health. Some libraries in this study had Jurkat cell RNA spiked in.

J is TRBJ1-2 and V is TRBV13; D uncertain. The V gene lost 5 bases and the J gene lost 4 bases, with 17 bases spanning the gap. This CDR3 has 15 residues. CDR1 is PRHDT, CDR2 FYEKMQ, per germline (reference sequence). CDR3 DNA sequence: TGTGCCAGCAGCCCTGCGACACTACTCGGCTATGGCTACACCTTC. Translated: CASSPATLLGYGYTF.

The chain uses TRBV7-9 and TRBJ2-1; TRBD2 might be the D (6 bases). The CDR3 consists of 15 residues. Germline V lookup: CDR1 SEHNR, CDR2 FQNEAQ (reference sequence). The V end was cut by 3 bases, the J end by 6 bases, with 15 bases between. The CDR3 is CASSFPGAVGNEQFF. CDR3 bases: TGTGCCAGCAGCTTTCCGGGAGCGGTCGGCAATGAGCAGTTCTTC.

The gene calls are TRBV11-2 and TRBJ2-3; possibly TRBD1 or TRBD2 for D (6 bases each). The CDR3 spans 15 residues. Germline assignment: CDR1 SGHAT and CDR2 FQNNGV. V lost 5 bases and J lost 8, with 20 bases in between. The CDR3 sequence is CASSHSGGPKGTQYF. The CDR3 nucleotides are TGTGCCAGCAGCCATTCCGGGGGCCCGAAAGGTACGCAGTATTTT. Full variable domain (remainder filled in from reference TRBV11-2 and TRBJ2-3): EAGVAQSPRYKIIEKRQSVAFWCNPISGHATLYWYQQILGQGPKLLIQFQNNGVVDDSQLPKDRFSAERLKGVDSTLKIQPAKLEDSAVYLCASSHSGGPKGTQYFGPGTRLTVL.

At least ten counts were recorded for this clonotype. J is TRBJ2-5 and V is TRBV28; TRBD1 might be the D (6 bases). V lost 5 bases and J lost 2, with 12 bases in between. Germline V gene lookup returns CDR1 MDHEN and CDR2 SYDVKM. The CDR3 extends over 14 amino acids. CDR3: CASSTDRWQETQYF. The CDR3 DNA sequence: TGTGCCAGCAGTACGGACAGATGGCAAGAGACCCAGTACTTC.

The V and J genes are TRBV5-1 and TRBJ1-3; a possible D gene is TRBD1 (5 bases). CDR1 and CDR2 from the germline V gene are SGHRS and YFSETQ. There are 16 residues in the CDR3. Deletions cut 4 bases from V and 2 bases from J, with 16 bases between. The CDR3 coding sequence is TGCGCCAGCAGCCCCGGACACGGGGGACCTGGAAACACCATATATTTT. Protein: CASSPGHGGPGNTIYF.

The chain couples TRBV12-3 or TRBV12-4 to TRBJ1-1; 8 nucleotides match TRBD1. After removal of 11 bases from V and 4 bases from J, the junction contained 6 bases not matched to a gene. This CDR3 has 12 residues. CDR3 DNA: TGTGCCGTGGGGACAGGAGGCACTGAAGCTTTCTTT. This gives the protein CAVGTGGTEAFF.

This clonotype came up once. A read error is possible here, since a much larger clone lies one base away. The rearrangement uses TRBV12-3 or TRBV12-4 and TRBJ1-1, with 9 bases matching TRBD1. V shed 2 bases and J 4 bases; nucleotides not matched to a gene: 8. The CDR3 extends over 16 amino acids. CDR3 sequence: CASSLHRGLGSTEAFF. The DNA of the CDR3 is TGTGCCAGCAGTTTACACAGGGGGCTCGGTAGCACTGAAGCTTTCTTT.

There are a few counts of this clonotype. This rearrangement joins TRBV4-3 to TRBJ1-1; D is possibly TRBD1 (5 bases). CDR3 size: 16 residues. Per germline, CDR1 LGHNA and CDR2 YSLEER. The V and J ends lost 0 bases and 5 bases respectively, with 16 bases between them. This chain's CDR3 is CASSQDSRGSITEAFF. CDR3 DNA sequence: TGCGCCAGCAGCCAAGATAGCCGGGGGTCTATTACTGAAGCTTTCTTT.

The chain has TRBV7-9 and TRBJ1-3; 7 bases align to TRBD1. The trim removed 6 bases at V and 1 base at J, leaving 9 bases unmatched. The germline CDR1 and CDR2 sequences are SEHNR and FQNEAQ (reference sequence). The CDR3 spans 16 residues. In DNA, the CDR3 is TGTGCCAGCAGTCCACCCCAGGGGGGGTCTGGAAACACCATATATTTT. Translated: CASSPPQGGSGNTIYF.

The CDR3 DNA reads TGTGCCAGCAGTGCCGGGACGCCCCTTGGGACAGATACGCAGTATTTT. Translating gives CASSAGTPLGTDTQYF. The V call is TRBV27, the J call TRBJ2-3; D tentatively fits TRBD1 or TRBD2 (5 bases each). The CDR3 covers 16 residues. The germline CDR1 and CDR2 sequences are MNHEY and SMNVEV (reference sequence). V shed 5 bases and J shed 3 bases, with 18 bases lying between them.

In DNA form, the CDR3 reads TGCGCCAGCAGCCAGCCCCCCGGACTAGCGGGGGCCTTAACATTTGATACGCAGTATTTT. It yields the protein CASSQPPGLAGALTFDTQYF. This rearrangement joins TRBV4-3 to TRBJ2-3; TRBD2 matches at 13 bases. Per the germline V gene, CDR1 is LGHNA and CDR2 is YSLEER. CDR3 length: 20 amino acids. Trimming at V came to 3 bases and at J to 6 bases, leaving 18 bases not matched to a gene.

A word on this clonotype: A much larger clone differs from this one at a single base, so this may be a read error. V and J are TRBV20-1 and TRBJ1-1; TRBD1 might be the D (5 bases). The germline V gene encodes CDR1 DFQATT and CDR2 SNEGSKA (reference sequence). This CDR3 is 14 amino acids long. In DNA form, the CDR3 reads TGCAGTGCCGGGGGTGGGTTGGTGAACGCTGAAGCTTTCTTT. Translating gives CSAGGGLVNAEAFF.

The chain recombines TRBV30 with TRBJ1-5; possible D gene TRBD1, 5 bases. The ends were cut back, 0 bases at V and 2 bases at J, with 5 bases in the middle. CDR1 is GTSNPN and CDR2 is SVGIG in the germline V gene (reference sequence). There are 13 residues in the CDR3. The CDR3 region is CAWSVQGNQPQHF. CDR3 DNA sequence: TGTGCCTGGAGTGTACAGGGCAATCAGCCCCAGCATTTT. Using reference TRBV30 and TRBJ1-5 for the parts outside the CDR3, the full variable domain is SQTIHQWPATLVQPVGSPLSLECTVEGTSNPNLYWYRQAAGRGLQLLFYSVGIGQISSEVPQNLSASRPQDRQFILSSKKLLLSDSGFYLCAWSVQGNQPQHFGDGTRLSIL.

Only a few counts were recorded for this clonotype. V usage is TRBV6-2 or TRBV6-3 and J usage is TRBJ2-3, with 10 bases lining up with TRBD2. Germline V gives CDR1 MNHEY, CDR2 SVGEGT. V lost 6 bases and J lost 2; bases outside the gene matches: 8. The CDR3 spans 16 residues. CDR3 loop: CASRPLAGAHTDTQYF. The CDR3 nucleotides read TGTGCCAGCAGACCTCTAGCGGGGGCGCACACAGATACGCAGTATTTT.